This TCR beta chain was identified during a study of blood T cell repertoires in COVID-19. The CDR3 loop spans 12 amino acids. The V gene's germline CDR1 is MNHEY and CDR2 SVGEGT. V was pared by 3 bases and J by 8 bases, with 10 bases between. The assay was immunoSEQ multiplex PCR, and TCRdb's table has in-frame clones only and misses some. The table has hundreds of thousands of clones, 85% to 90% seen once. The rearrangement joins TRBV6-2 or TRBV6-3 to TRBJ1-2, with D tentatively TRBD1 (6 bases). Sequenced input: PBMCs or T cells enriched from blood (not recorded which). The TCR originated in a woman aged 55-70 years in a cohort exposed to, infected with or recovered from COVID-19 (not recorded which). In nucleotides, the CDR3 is TGTGCCAGCAGTTATTGGGGGCGAGGCTACACCTTC. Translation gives CASSYWGRGYTF.